This T cell receptor beta chain was observed in a study of shared clonotypes between healthy human individuals. Naivety among CD8 cells was defined by CD45RO negativity and positive CCR7 selection, thereby excluding terminally differentiated effector memory CD45RA+ cells. All the donors were Caucasian adults who lived in Nashville, Tennessee. Deep was the level at which the assay was run. Per the original data handling: From ImmunoSEQ came sequences covering only the junction and carrying no quality scores, so filtering differed. Sequencing was performed with immunoSEQ multiplex PCR; in TCRdb, only in-frame clones are kept and a portion is missing. V and J calls and clone size are given by that table; D and trimming were obtained from the DNA. Of some 630,000 clones in the sample, about 95% are singletons; the top ten hold less than 0.12%. This clonotype was sampled from a woman in her thirties in good health. The sample was naive CD8+ T cells sorted from blood.

CDR3 sequence: CASSPHRDRAQEAFF. The CDR3 DNA is TGCGCCAGCAGCCCGCACCGGGACAGGGCCCAAGAAGCTTTCTTT. This sequence joins TRBV4-1 and TRBJ1-1, with 9 bases fitting TRBD1. This CDR3 is 15 amino acids long. Trimming cost V 4 bases and J 8 bases; bases outside gene matches: 11. Germline CDR1 is MGHRA and CDR2 is YSYEKL.